These 15 T cell receptor beta chains originate from one sample sequenced in a study of cytomegalovirus exposure and HLA in healthy donors. With 60 Vbeta and 13 Jbeta primers, the PCR was carried out. Sequencing used immunoSEQ multiplex PCR; TCRdb keeps in-frame clones, though not all of them. The data show over 100,000 clones, under 85% seen once. Sequenced input: PBMCs. Receptors were obtained from a man aged 40-49 years in good health and CMV-seronegative.

This clone was seen more than once but under ten times. V usage is TRBV14 and J usage is TRBJ1-6, with no clear D. V was pared by 1 base and J by 10 bases, with 8 bases between. The CDR3 has 13 residues. Germline V lookup: CDR1 SGHDN, CDR2 FVKESK. CDR3: CASSQVRGSPLHF. Here the CDR3 DNA reads TGTGCCAGCAGCCAAGTAAGAGGCTCACCCCTCCACTTT.

This chain links TRBV4-3 with TRBJ1-2, with a tentative D call TRBD1 (5 bases). The V and J ends lost 0 bases and 8 bases respectively, with 22 bases between them. CDR3 size: 17 residues. Germline CDR1 and CDR2: LGHNA and YSLEER. CDR3 DNA sequence: TGCGCCAGCAGCCAAGATACAGGAAGGGGAGGGTTTTGGGGCTACACCTTC. Protein product: CASSQDTGRGGFWGYTF.

This clone occurred a few times. The genes are TRBV7-9 and TRBJ2-1; the match to TRBD2 covers 13 bases. Losses at the gene ends were 5 bases for V and 7 bases for J; bases not matched to a gene: 5. Germline V gene data show CDR1 as SEHNR and CDR2 as FQNEAQ (reference sequence). The CDR3 consists of 15 residues. The CDR3 spells CASSAGLAGNNEQFF. The CDR3 coding sequence is TGTGCCAGCAGCGCGGGACTAGCGGGGAATAATGAGCAGTTCTTC.

The J gene is TRBJ2-7, the V gene TRBV6-1; tentative D call: TRBD2 (6 bases). This CDR3 has 12 amino acids. The germline gives CDR1 MNHNS, CDR2 SASEGT. The V end lost 5 bases, the J end lost 6 bases, and 11 bases lay between the germline ends. CDR3 in DNA: TGTGCCAGCAGTACCGGGGGAGCCGAGCAGTACTTC. Its protein is CASSTGGAEQYF.

The CDR3 nucleotides are TGTGCCAGCCGCCAGGGAGGGGGAAGCAATCAGCCCCAGCATTTT. Protein: CASRQGGGSNQPQHF. The chain has TRBV7-2 and TRBJ1-5; possibly TRBD1 for D (6 bases). V was clipped by 8 bases and J by 1 base, with 15 bases between them. Germline V CDR1 and CDR2: SGHTA, FQGNSA. There are 15 residues in the CDR3.

The chain employs TRBV6-6 and TRBJ2-7; unclear D gene. The CDR3 is made up of 11 amino acids. The V and J ends lost 3 bases and 7 bases respectively, with 7 bases between them. The germline gives CDR1 MNHNY, CDR2 SVGAGI (reference sequence). For the CDR3, the DNA is TGTGCCAGCAGTTATACCGGGGAGCAGTACTTC. This codes for CASSYTGEQYF.

The chain has TRBV19 and TRBJ2-2; 7 bases map to TRBD1. CDR1 LNHDA and CDR2 SQIVND come from the germline V gene (reference sequence). This CDR3 spans 14 amino acids. Trimming at V came to 5 bases and at J to 4 bases, leaving 4 bases not matched to a gene. CDR3 coding DNA: TGTGCCAGTAGTCTTGGGACAGCCACCGGGGAGCTGTTTTTT. Residues: CASSLGTATGELFF.

The chain uses TRBV5-1 and TRBJ2-2, with 9 bases aligning to TRBD1. The germline V gene has CDR1 SGHRS and CDR2 YFSETQ. The V and J ends lost 3 bases and 3 bases, in that order; junction bases with no gene match: 9. The CDR3 spans 17 residues. CDR3 protein: CASSWPLDRGDTGELFF. CDR3 coding DNA: TGCGCCAGCAGCTGGCCCCTGGACAGGGGAGACACCGGGGAGCTGTTTTTT.

The genes are TRBV4-3 and TRBJ2-1; D ambiguous. CDR3 length equals 19 residues. Trimming pared 0 bases from V and 3 bases from J, leaving 21 bases between. Germline loops: CDR1 LGHNA, CDR2 YSLEER. The CDR3 reads CASSQDSGLIAYGYNEQFF. For the CDR3, the DNA is TGCGCCAGCAGCCAAGATTCGGGTCTTATTGCGTATGGCTACAATGAGCAGTTCTTC.

The J gene is TRBJ2-3, the V gene TRBV28; 8 bases map to TRBD2. With 6 bases clipped from V and 2 bases from J, the junction kept 13 bases outside the gene matches. This CDR3 region has 17 residues. The germline V gene has CDR1 MDHEN and CDR2 SYDVKM. The CDR3 loop reads CASSPPVGGGTTDTQYF. Written as DNA, the CDR3 is TGTGCCAGCAGCCCCCCGGTAGGCGGGGGGACCACAGATACGCAGTATTTT.

The chain carries TRBV4-1 and TRBJ2-1; 11 bases are a match to TRBD2. The CDR3 is made up of 16 amino acids. CDR1 and CDR2 (germline): MGHRA, YSYEKL. The V and J ends lost 4 bases and 8 bases, in that order; junction bases with no gene match: 10. The CDR3: CASSLFLAGGVDEQFF. CDR3 nucleotides: TGCGCCAGCAGCCTGTTCCTAGCGGGGGGCGTCGATGAGCAGTTCTTC.

This clone was counted between two and nine times. The V gene is TRBV7-9, the J gene TRBJ2-5; weak D call: TRBD1 (6 bases). The CDR3 covers 14 residues. Germline V gene data show CDR1 as SEHNR and CDR2 as FQNEAQ (reference sequence). Trimming cost V 5 bases and J 0 bases, with 10 bases left between them. The CDR3 sequence: CASSLGTHQETQYF. CDR3 in DNA: TGTGCCAGCAGCCTCGGGACACACCAAGAGACCCAGTACTTC.

The chain has TRBV7-6 and TRBJ1-2; 12 positions match TRBD1. Per germline, CDR1 SGHVS and CDR2 FNYEAQ. There are 17 residues in the CDR3. J was trimmed by 6 bases and V by 0 bases; bases with no gene match: 8. This chain's CDR3 is CASSLAGQGAQTHGYTF. Here the CDR3 DNA reads TGTGCCAGCAGCTTAGCGGGACAGGGGGCGCAGACCCATGGCTACACCTTC.

The chain couples TRBV4-3 to TRBJ1-2, with a weak D call TRBD1 (5 bases). CDR3 length: 14 residues. Between the trimmed V and J ends, which lost 3 bases and 8 bases, there was a span of 16 bases. Germline CDR1 and CDR2: LGHNA and YSLEER. CDR3 loop: CASSHSGAGDGYTF. The CDR3 coding sequence is TGCGCCAGCAGCCACTCCGGGGCGGGGGACGGCTACACCTTC.

The rearrangement joins TRBV6-1 to TRBJ2-7; 7 bases are a match to TRBD2. Per germline, CDR1 MNHNS and CDR2 SASEGT. The CDR3 has 14 residues. Losses at the gene ends were 7 bases for V and 2 bases for J; bases not matched to a gene: 8. CDR3: CASILGGVAYEQYF. CDR3 coding DNA: TGTGCCAGCATCCTGGGGGGGGTAGCCTACGAGCAGTACTTC.